What follows are 27 T cell receptor beta chains derived from one specimen sequenced in a study of cytomegalovirus exposure and HLA in healthy donors. Use of 60 Vbeta and 13 Jbeta primers characterized the PCR. Assay used: immunoSEQ multiplex PCR; TCRdb lists only in-frame clones, some missing. This table has about 140,000 clones, 80% appearing once. The sample consisted of PBMCs. Every receptor here comes from a man in his fifties or sixties in good health and CMV-seronegative.

The chain joins TRBV28 to TRBJ1-5; unclear D gene. CDR3 length: 13 amino acids. Looked up from germline, CDR1 is MDHEN and CDR2 is SYDVKM. Deletions cut 7 bases from V and 8 bases from J, with 15 bases between. CDR3 amino acids: CASTTVLGEPQHF. CDR3 DNA sequence: TGTGCCAGCACCACCGTTCTCGGGGAGCCCCAGCATTTT.

This clone was found a few times. This chain uses TRBV6-5 with TRBJ2-3, with 7 bases identical to TRBD2. This CDR3 is 14 amino acids long. The trim removed 7 bases at V and 4 bases at J, leaving 8 bases unmatched. Germline lookup yields CDR1 MNHEY and CDR2 SVGAGI. CDR3 loop: CASNRAGKADTQYF. The CDR3 DNA reads TGTGCCAGCAACAGAGCGGGAAAGGCAGATACGCAGTATTTT.

This clone was detected once. The CDR3 nucleotides read TGCGCCAGCAGCTTCGACAGTCTGAACACCGGGGAGCTGTTTTTT. It specifies CASSFDSLNTGELFF. The rearrangement joins TRBV5-1 to TRBJ2-2, with D possibly TRBD1 on 5 matching bases. This CDR3 has 15 residues. V lost 2 bases, J lost 1 base, and 9 bases lay in between. In germline, CDR1 is SGHRS, CDR2 YFSETQ.

This clone was observed a single time. V gene TRBV7-3 combines with J gene TRBJ2-6, with D unresolved. From germline, CDR1 is SGHTA and CDR2 FQGTGA. Between the trimmed V and J ends, which lost 0 bases and 1 base, there was a span of 16 bases. CDR3 length: 19 residues. Here the CDR3 reads CASSLTSQTLSSGANVLTF. CDR3 sequence (DNA): TGTGCCAGCAGCTTAACCTCCCAAACCCTAAGTTCTGGGGCCAACGTCCTGACTTTC. Looking up the rest from reference TRBV7-3 and TRBJ2-6 gives the full variable domain: GAGVSQTPSNKVTEKGKYVELRCDPISGHTALYWYRQSLGQGPEFLIYFQGTGAADDSGLPNDRFFAVRPEGSVSTLKIQRTERGDSAVYLCASSLTSQTLSSGANVLTFGAGSRLTVL.

This sequence joins TRBV9 and TRBJ2-2, with 9 nucleotides matching TRBD2. Germline V gene lookup returns CDR1 SGDLS and CDR2 YYNGEE. There are 16 residues in the CDR3. V lost 5 bases and J lost 0; bases outside the gene matches: 5. The CDR3 DNA sequence: TGTGCCAGCAGAGAGAGCGGGGGGCCGAACACCGGGGAGCTGTTTTTT. This codes for CASRESGGPNTGELFF.

V gene TRBV7-9 combines with J gene TRBJ1-5; a weak D match, TRBD1 (6 bases). The CDR3 totals 17 residues. Trimming took 0 bases from V and 4 from J, leaving 16 bases between them. The germline CDR1 and CDR2 sequences are SEHNR and FQNEAQ (reference sequence). This chain's CDR3 is CASSLAGGGNRNQPQHF. The CDR3 nucleotides are TGTGCCAGCAGCTTAGCGGGAGGGGGGAATCGGAATCAGCCCCAGCATTTT.

The chain couples TRBV5-4 to TRBJ1-6; no firm D call. This CDR3 is built from 17 residues. Trimming took 0 bases from V and 6 from J, leaving 16 bases between them. The germline CDR1 and CDR2 sequences are SGHNT and YYREEE (reference sequence). The chain's CDR3 is CASSLVSVGMRNSPLHF. CDR3 coding DNA: TGTGCCAGCAGCTTGGTTAGTGTCGGGATGCGTAATTCACCCCTCCACTTT.

CDR3 region: CASTLALAQQAQYF. The DNA for the CDR3 is TGTGCCAGCACATTAGCCCTTGCCCAACAGGCCCAGTACTTC. The chain links TRBV7-8 to TRBJ2-5, with D perhaps TRBD1 (5 bases). Germline V lookup: CDR1 SGHVS, CDR2 FQNEAQ. This CDR3 contains 14 residues. Trimming stripped 7 bases from V and 9 bases from J, with 21 bases between.

The chain joins TRBV11-3 to TRBJ2-5; D is possibly TRBD2 (7 bases). The assigned J gene may be wrong: the sequence end matches TRBJ2-7 better. Germline V gene data show CDR1 as SGHNT and CDR2 as YENEEA. The CDR3 contains 14 residues. The CDR3 nucleotides read TGTGCCAGCAGCTTAGAGGGGGGGCCCTACGAGCAGTACTTC. Translation: CASSLEGGPYEQYF.

The chain joins TRBV4-1 to TRBJ2-4, with D perhaps TRBD1 (5 bases). CDR1 is MGHRA, CDR2 YSYEKL, per germline. This CDR3 is built from 15 residues. Trimming stripped 1 base from V and 3 bases from J, with 10 bases between. In DNA form, the CDR3 reads TGCGCCAGCAGCCAAGCAGGGTTGGGCAAAAACATTCAGTACTTC. This translates into CASSQAGLGKNIQYF.

This chain connects TRBV5-6 to TRBJ1-2, with D maybe TRBD1 (6 bases). Per germline, CDR1 SGHDT and CDR2 YYEEEE. The CDR3 extends over 16 amino acids. V lost 0 bases and J lost 1, with 13 bases in between. The CDR3 coding sequence is TGTGCCAGCAGCTTGGCCGGGACACGGGATAACTATGGCTACACCTTC. Translating gives CASSLAGTRDNYGYTF.

This clone came up a few times. The chain recombines TRBV6-6 with TRBJ1-1, with D uncertain. The CDR3 is made up of 14 amino acids. Germline loops: CDR1 MNHNY, CDR2 SVGAGI (reference sequence). The V gene lost 0 bases and the J gene lost 3 bases, with 8 bases spanning the gap. For the CDR3, the DNA is TGTGCCAGCAGTTACTCGGGGAGACACACTGAAGCTTTCTTT. Translated: CASSYSGRHTEAFF.

This clone was recorded a few times. The chain couples TRBV6-1 to TRBJ2-2; the D gene is possibly TRBD1 (6 bases). Trimming shortened V by 0 bases and J by 5 bases, and 10 bases separated the two germline ends. CDR1 MNHNS and CDR2 SASEGT come from the germline V gene. CDR3 length: 15 residues. In DNA form, the CDR3 reads TGTGCCAGCAGTGAAGCGCTTCAGGGGACCGGGGAGCTGTTTTTT. As protein: CASSEALQGTGELFF.

The chain combines TRBV27 with TRBJ1-2; 9 bases agree with TRBD1. The CDR3 totals 14 residues. In germline, CDR1 is MNHEY, CDR2 SMNVEV (reference sequence). The V segment lost 2 bases and the J segment 3 bases; nucleotides outside the gene matches: 1. CDR3 nucleotides: TGTGCCAGCAGTTTAAGGGACAGGGACTATGGCTACACCTTC. Translating gives CASSLRDRDYGYTF.

The chain employs TRBV18 and TRBJ2-7, with 9 bases identical to TRBD1. This CDR3 comprises 15 residues. CDR1 is KGHSH and CDR2 is LQKENI in the germline V gene. The V and J ends lost 5 bases and 5 bases, in that order; junction bases with no gene match: 10. CDR3: CASSSSQGAIDEQYF. For the CDR3, the DNA is TGTGCCAGCTCATCCTCACAGGGGGCGATCGACGAGCAGTACTTC.

The genes are TRBV7-9 and TRBJ2-1; no clear D. Germline V lookup: CDR1 SEHNR, CDR2 FQNEAQ (reference sequence). Trimming left V 1 base short and J 5 bases short, with 3 bases between. The CDR3 extends over 12 amino acids. CDR3 DNA: TGTGCCAGCAGCTTAGGCGACAATGAGCAGTTCTTC. Protein product: CASSLGDNEQFF.

The genes are TRBV30 and TRBJ2-7; 7 positions match TRBD1. The CDR3 has 16 residues. The germline CDR1 and CDR2 sequences are GTSNPN and SVGIG (reference sequence). J lost 0 bases, V lost 4 bases, and 12 bases had no gene match. CDR3 nucleotides: TGTGCCTGGACCCGCCCCAGGGACAGACTCTCCTACGAGCAGTACTTC. Translating it yields CAWTRPRDRLSYEQYF.

This chain uses TRBV28 with TRBJ2-3, with 8 positions matching TRBD1. The germline gives CDR1 MDHEN, CDR2 SYDVKM. This CDR3 contains 15 residues. Trimming removed 8 bases from V and 1 base from J; junction bases left unmatched: 8. The CDR3 sequence: CASEAPTGGTDTQYF. The DNA for the CDR3 is TGTGCCAGCGAAGCGCCGACAGGGGGCACAGATACGCAGTATTTT. Looking up the rest from reference TRBV28 and TRBJ2-3 gives the full variable domain: DVKVTQSSRYLVKRTGEKVFLECVQDMDHENMFWYRQDPGLGLRLIYFSYDVKMKEKGDIPEGYSVSREKKERFSLILESASTNQTSMYLCASEAPTGGTDTQYFGPGTRLTVL.

This sequence joins TRBV2 and TRBJ1-2; 9 bases are a match to TRBD1. Germline V gene sequence: CDR1 SNHLY, CDR2 FYNNEI. The ends lost 6 bases at V and 6 bases at J; junction bases unmatched: 8. The CDR3 totals 14 residues. CDR3 in DNA: TGTGCCAGCAGCAGAAACGGACAGGGGAATGGCTACACCTTC. This translates into CASSRNGQGNGYTF.

This sequence joins TRBV27 and TRBJ2-2; 8 bases line up with TRBD1. The CDR3 extends over 14 amino acids. Unmatched junction bases numbered 1, after V lost 1 base and J lost 6 bases. The germline CDR1 and CDR2 sequences are MNHEY and SMNVEV (reference sequence). This CDR3 is CASSLFRGPGELFF. Here the CDR3 DNA reads TGTGCCAGCAGTTTATTCAGGGGGCCCGGGGAGCTGTTTTTT.

The V gene is TRBV7-2, the J gene TRBJ2-1; TRBD1 is a possible D gene (5 bases). V dropped 3 bases and J dropped 7 bases, with 10 bases sitting between them. Germline-derived CDR1 and CDR2 are SGHTA and FQGNSA. The CDR3 runs 13 residues. CDR3 loop: CASSFGGANEQFF. In DNA, the CDR3 is TGTGCCAGCAGCTTTGGTGGGGCAAATGAGCAGTTCTTC. The full variable domain, in which reference TRBV7-2 and TRBJ2-1 provide the parts outside the CDR3, is GAGVSQSPSNKVTEKGKDVELRCDPISGHTALYWYRQSLGQGLEFLIYFQGNSAPDKSGLPSDRFSAERTGGSVSTLTIQRTQQEDSAVYLCASSFGGANEQFFGPGTRLTVL.

The CDR3 coding sequence is TGTGCCAGCAGCCTGAGCGGGGGCTATGGCTACACCTTC. Its translation is CASSLSGGYGYTF. The chain uses TRBV7-9 and TRBJ1-2; D possibly corresponds to TRBD1 (5 bases). Trimming took off 5 bases at V and 4 bases at J, with 11 bases between the two ends. CDR1 is SEHNR, CDR2 FQNEAQ, per germline (reference sequence). CDR3 length equals 13 residues.

J is TRBJ1-3 and V is TRBV29-1; 11 bases agree with TRBD1. Germline V gene lookup returns CDR1 SQVTM and CDR2 ANQGSEA. After removal of 7 bases from V and 4 bases from J, the junction contained 9 bases not matched to a gene. CDR3 length equals 15 residues. As DNA, the CDR3 is TGCAGCGCCCTGGGACAGGGGGAATCCGGAAACACCATATATTTT. This codes for CSALGQGESGNTIYF. The variable domain in full, completed from reference TRBV29-1 and TRBJ1-3, reads SAVISQKPSRDICQRGTSLTIQCQVDSQVTMMFWYRQQPGQSLTLIATANQGSEATYESGFVIDKFPISRPNLTFSTLTVSNMSPEDSSIYLCSALGQGESGNTIYFGEGSWLTVV.

The rearrangement uses TRBV6-1 and TRBJ1-2, with 10 bases lining up with TRBD1. This CDR3 has 15 residues. Germline V CDR1 and CDR2: MNHNS, SASEGT. Trimming removed 3 bases from V and 4 bases from J; junction bases left unmatched: 5. CDR3 nucleotides: TGTGCCAGCAGTGAGGGACAGGGGAGCACCTATGGCTACACCTTC. It encodes CASSEGQGSTYGYTF.

A few counts support this clone. The chain joins TRBV5-1 to TRBJ1-1; D not resolved. V dropped 2 bases and J dropped 1 base, with 15 bases sitting between them. The CDR3 loop spans 16 amino acids. The germline gives CDR1 SGHRS, CDR2 YFSETQ. Here the CDR3 DNA reads TGCGCCAGCAGCTTATACTTCGGACTCCAGAACACTGAAGCTTTCTTT. It is translated as CASSLYFGLQNTEAFF.

The chain joins TRBV25-1 to TRBJ1-3; D is unclear. CDR1 and CDR2 from the germline V gene are MGHDK and SYGVNS. This CDR3 has 12 residues. V was clipped by 6 bases and J by 7 bases, with 10 bases between them. The CDR3 protein is CASSLTGNTIYF. DNA of the CDR3: TGTGCCAGCAGCCTTACGGGGAACACCATATATTTT.

The chain joins TRBV28 to TRBJ2-6; 7 bases line up with TRBD2. This CDR3 is 15 amino acids long. Germline V lookup: CDR1 MDHEN, CDR2 SYDVKM. V shed 7 bases, J shed 1 base, and the junction held 4 bases outside the gene matches. Here the CDR3 DNA reads TGTGCCAGCATCACGGGGGGATCTGGGGCCAACGTCCTGACTTTC. As protein: CASITGGSGANVLTF.